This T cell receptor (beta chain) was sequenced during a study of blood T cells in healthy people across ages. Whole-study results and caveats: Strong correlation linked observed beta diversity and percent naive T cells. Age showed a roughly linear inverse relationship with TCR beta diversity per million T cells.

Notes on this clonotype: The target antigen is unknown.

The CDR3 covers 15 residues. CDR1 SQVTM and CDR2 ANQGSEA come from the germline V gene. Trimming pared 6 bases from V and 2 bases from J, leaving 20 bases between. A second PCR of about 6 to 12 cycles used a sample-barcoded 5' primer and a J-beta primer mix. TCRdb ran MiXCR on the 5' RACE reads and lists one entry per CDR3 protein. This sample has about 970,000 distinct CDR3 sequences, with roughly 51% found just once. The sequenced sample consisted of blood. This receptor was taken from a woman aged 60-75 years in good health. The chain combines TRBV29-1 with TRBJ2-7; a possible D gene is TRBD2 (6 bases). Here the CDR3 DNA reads TGCAGCGTCCGTCTGATCGCCAGGGAGGCCTACGAGCAGTACTTC. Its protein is CSVRLIAREAYEQYF.